Presented here are 25 T cell receptor beta chains from one specimen sequenced in a study of CD8+ T cells in alopecia areata (dated by TCRdb to the late 2010s). The sample's time point label, in plain terms: roughly 24 weeks on oral tofacitinib. The sample's treatment or condition label is to be understood as: oral pan-JAK inhibitor, 5-10 mg twice daily. Library preparation employed the immunoSEQ multiplex PCR assay. RNA was extracted from all samples and reverse transcribed into cDNA, which served as template for TCR sequencing. The clones in this table, taken by TCRdb from immuneACCESS, are in-frame only. Not every clone is retained; where verified, under half of the shortfall comes from an unresolved V gene, and the cause of the rest is unknown. This sample holds 150,000 to 250,000 clones; roughly 64% were observed only once. 5.5% to 6% of the sample lies in the top ten. Sequencing was performed on CD4+ T cells sorted from blood, taken at week 24, from a patient treated with tofacitinib. Receptor source: a human donor with alopecia areata.

This clone was counted a single time. This chain links TRBV10-3 with TRBJ2-5; no definite D call. The CDR3 loop spans 14 amino acids. Germline assignment: CDR1 ENHRY and CDR2 SYGVKD. V dropped 2 bases and J dropped 3 bases, with 10 bases sitting between them. As DNA, the CDR3 is TGTGCCATCAGTGAGAGGCTAATCAAAGAGACCCAGTACTTC. Its protein product is CAISERLIKETQYF.

CDR3 in amino acids: CASSQGPGLAKYNEQFF. The CDR3 DNA reads as TGCGCCAGCAGCCAAGGTCCGGGACTAGCCAAGTACAATGAGCAGTTCTTC. V usage is TRBV4-3 and J usage is TRBJ2-1; 9 nucleotides line up with TRBD2. The germline V gene encodes CDR1 LGHNA and CDR2 YSLEER. The CDR3 extends over 17 amino acids. Trimming took 1 base from V and 4 from J; bases not matched to a gene: 8.

The V and J genes are TRBV28 and TRBJ2-1; 7 bases align to TRBD2. Losses at the gene ends were 6 bases for V and 1 base for J; bases not matched to a gene: 9. Germline V lookup: CDR1 MDHEN, CDR2 SYDVKM. CDR3 length: 16 amino acids. CDR3 DNA: TGTGCCAGCAGATCCCCCTCTAGCGGTTCCTACAATGAGCAGTTCTTC. This codes for CASRSPSSGSYNEQFF.

As to this clone: Other DNA sequences of this sample code for an identical CDR3. The CDR3 nucleotides read TGTGCCAGCAGGCGGACAGATACGCAGTATTTT. This codes for CASRRTDTQYF. The chain employs TRBV28 and TRBJ2-3; D not resolved. CDR3 length equals 11 residues. Germline CDR1 reads MDHEN; CDR2 reads SYDVKM. Deletions cut 6 bases from V and 3 bases from J, with 4 bases between.

The chain uses TRBV18 and TRBJ1-5, with TRBD1 matching over 9 bases. This CDR3 has 16 amino acids. The ends lost 3 bases at V and 1 base at J; junction bases unmatched: 4. In germline, CDR1 is KGHSH, CDR2 LQKENI. CDR3 in DNA: TGTGCCAGCTCACCTGGGACAGGGAGCAGCAATCAGCCCCAGCATTTT. Translating it yields CASSPGTGSSNQPQHF.

The chain couples TRBV14 to TRBJ2-1; 12 bases align to TRBD2. The CDR3 length is 15 residues. Losses at the gene ends were 8 bases for V and 7 bases for J; bases not matched to a gene: 9. The germline V gene encodes CDR1 SGHDN and CDR2 FVKESK. CDR3 coding DNA: TGTGCCAGCGCTTTGAGGACTAGCGGGATTAATGAGCAGTTCTTC. This translates into CASALRTSGINEQFF.

This clone has a handful of counts. This rearrangement joins TRBV30 to TRBJ2-1, with 10 nucleotides matching TRBD2. This CDR3 is 14 amino acids long. Unmatched junction bases numbered 7, after V lost 2 bases and J lost 9 bases. Germline V CDR1 and CDR2: GTSNPN, SVGIG (reference sequence). The CDR3, as DNA: TGTGCCTGGAGTCCTCCGGGACTAGCGCGTGAGCAGTTCTTC. Its protein is CAWSPPGLAREQFF.

The genes are TRBV4-1 and TRBJ1-2, with 7 bases fitting TRBD1. The trim removed 4 bases at V and 5 bases at J, leaving 4 bases unmatched. Germline-derived CDR1 and CDR2 are MGHRA and YSYEKL. The CDR3 sequence is 13 residues long. The CDR3, as DNA: TGCGCCAGCAGCCGACCGGGACAGTATGGCTACACCTTC. It yields the protein CASSRPGQYGYTF.

V and J are TRBV4-1 and TRBJ2-3, with a tentative D call TRBD1 (6 bases). Trimming left V 10 bases short and J 4 bases short, with 18 bases between. The CDR3 covers 14 residues. The germline V gene encodes CDR1 MGHRA and CDR2 YSYEKL. This CDR3 reads CATSDPPGADTQYF. The CDR3 DNA follows: TGCGCCACCTCGGACCCCCCAGGGGCAGATACGCAGTATTTT.

This clone was found a few times. This chain joins TRBV30 and TRBJ1-4; 7 bases are a match to TRBD1. The CDR3 spans 11 residues. CDR1 and CDR2 from the germline V gene are GTSNPN and SVGIG (reference sequence). DNA of the CDR3: TGTGGAGGGGGCGTCAATGAAAAACTGTTTTTT. It yields the protein CGGGVNEKLFF.

V gene TRBV29-1 combines with J gene TRBJ1-1; D is ambiguous. Germline loops: CDR1 SQVTM, CDR2 ANQGSEA. The CDR3 runs 10 residues. Between the trimmed V and J ends, which lost 4 bases and 4 bases, there was a span of 4 bases. The CDR3 coding sequence is TGCAGCGTTGCTAGCACTGAAGCTTTCTTT. It is translated as CSVASTEAFF.

The V call is TRBV20-1, the J call TRBJ1-5; D gene uncertain. CDR1 and CDR2 (germline): DFQATT, SNEGSKA (reference sequence). Deletions cut 7 bases from V and 7 bases from J, with 5 bases between. The CDR3 spans 9 residues. In DNA form, the CDR3 reads TGCAGTGTAGCGCAGCCCCAGCATTTT. Protein product: CSVAQPQHF.

The chain carries TRBV7-9 and TRBJ2-7; D is perhaps TRBD1 or TRBD2 (5 bases each). The CDR3 runs to 14 residues. Germline V lookup: CDR1 SEHNR, CDR2 FQNEAQ (reference sequence). Trimming shortened V by 7 bases and J by 0 bases, and 13 bases separated the two germline ends. The CDR3 nucleotides are TGTGCCAGCAACCCCGGGACGGCCTCCTACGAGCAGTACTTC. Protein sequence: CASNPGTASYEQYF.

This clone was observed once. V usage is TRBV7-2 and J usage is TRBJ2-5; 7 bases fit TRBD1. CDR3 length equals 16 residues. Losses at the gene ends were 0 bases for V and 3 bases for J; bases not matched to a gene: 7. The V gene's germline CDR1 is SGHTA and CDR2 FQGNSA. Here the CDR3 reads CASSLAGGAKEETQYF. The CDR3 region has the DNA TGTGCCAGCAGCTTAGCAGGGGGCGCAAAAGAAGAGACCCAGTACTTC.

This chain connects TRBV7-2 to TRBJ1-5, with 7 bases that match TRBD1. The germline gives CDR1 SGHTA, CDR2 FQGNSA. The V and J ends lost 3 bases and 0 bases, in that order; junction bases with no gene match: 2. The CDR3 has 15 amino acids. This CDR3 reads CASSLGQLSNQPQHF. The CDR3 DNA reads TGTGCCAGCAGCTTGGGACAGCTTAGCAATCAGCCCCAGCATTTT.

This chain links TRBV2 with TRBJ2-5; the match to TRBD1 covers 9 bases. Germline V gene lookup returns CDR1 SNHLY and CDR2 FYNNEI. This CDR3 is built from 16 residues. V was pared by 3 bases and J by 4 bases, with 9 bases of the junction left unmatched. The CDR3, as DNA: TGTGCCAGCAGTGACATTACAGGGGGCCAAACAGAGACCCAGTACTTC. It encodes CASSDITGGQTETQYF. Full variable domain (missing parts from reference TRBV2 and TRBJ2-5): EPEVTQTPSHQVTQMGQEVILRCVPISNHLYFYWYRQILGQKVEFLVSFYNNEISEKSEIFDDQFSVERPDGSNFTLKIRSTKLEDSAMYFCASSDITGGQTETQYFGPGTRLLVL.

This clone was counted between two and nine times. The J gene is TRBJ2-7, the V gene TRBV4-1; 7 positions match TRBD1. This CDR3 has 16 amino acids. Germline CDR1 is MGHRA and CDR2 is YSYEKL. V shed 5 bases, J shed 5 bases, and the junction held 15 bases outside the gene matches. Written as DNA, the CDR3 is TGCGCCAGCAGCTATGCCGGTGACAGGGTGGGCCACGAGCAGTACTTC. This translates into CASSYAGDRVGHEQYF.

The J gene is TRBJ2-5, the V gene TRBV10-3, with D perhaps TRBD2 (5 bases). This CDR3 is 14 amino acids long. Germline V gene lookup returns CDR1 ENHRY and CDR2 SYGVKD. Deletions cut 3 bases from V and 4 bases from J, with 12 bases between. The CDR3 spells CAISDASLRETQYF. The CDR3 nucleotides read TGTGCCATCAGTGACGCTAGCCTCCGAGAGACCCAGTACTTC.

The rearrangement uses TRBV7-2 and TRBJ2-5, with 9 bases matching TRBD2. This CDR3 comprises 15 residues. Germline V gene lookup returns CDR1 SGHTA and CDR2 FQGNSA. The junction had 1 base not matched to a gene; V was cut back by 0 bases and J by 2 bases. As DNA, the CDR3 is TGTGCCAGCAGCTTAGCTAGCGGGGGACAAGAGACCCAGTACTTC. Residues: CASSLASGGQETQYF. The entire variable domain, with the rest obtained from reference TRBV7-2 and TRBJ2-5, is as follows: GAGVSQSPSNKVTEKGKDVELRCDPISGHTALYWYRQSLGQGLEFLIYFQGNSAPDKSGLPSDRFSAERTGGSVSTLTIQRTQQEDSAVYLCASSLASGGQETQYFGPGTRLLVL.

The V and J genes are TRBV9 and TRBJ1-2, with D uncertain. The CDR3 extends over 12 amino acids. V gave up 3 bases and J gave up 4 bases, with 7 bases separating them. Germline V gives CDR1 SGDLS, CDR2 YYNGEE. CDR3 loop: CASSEGAYGYTF. In DNA form, the CDR3 reads TGTGCCAGCAGCGAGGGAGCCTATGGCTACACCTTC.

The chain recombines TRBV29-1 with TRBJ1-2; 10 bases agree with TRBD1. The CDR3 has 14 residues. The germline gives CDR1 SQVTM, CDR2 ANQGSEA. V gave up 2 bases and J gave up 5 bases; unmatched junction bases: 5. In nucleotides, the CDR3 is TGCAGCGTTGAATTGGGACAGGGGATTTATGGCTACACCTTC. The encoded protein is CSVELGQGIYGYTF.

In its sample, this clone was seen a few times. The rearrangement links TRBV6-6 to TRBJ2-1; 7 bases line up with TRBD2. V was clipped by 7 bases and J by 5 bases; unmatched bases: 5. Germline assignment: CDR1 MNHNY and CDR2 SVGAGI (reference sequence). The CDR3 extends over 13 amino acids. Written as DNA, the CDR3 is TGTGCCAGCAAACTAGCGTCGAACAATGAGCAGTTCTTC. It yields the protein CASKLASNNEQFF.

This chain connects TRBV28 to TRBJ1-5; a weak D match, TRBD1 (6 bases). CDR3 length: 13 residues. The V gene's germline CDR1 is MDHEN and CDR2 SYDVKM. V lost 2 bases to trimming and J lost 7 bases, with 9 bases between them. The CDR3 sequence: CASSLRGTQPQHF. CDR3 nucleotides: TGTGCCAGCAGTTTAAGGGGGACCCAGCCCCAGCATTTT.

The table lists this clone with a few counts. The chain carries TRBV5-6 and TRBJ2-7; 8 positions match TRBD1. V trimming: 0 bases; J trimming: 5 bases; junction bases outside the gene matches: 7. The CDR3 is 15 residues long. Germline assignment: CDR1 SGHDT and CDR2 YYEEEE. CDR3 region: CASSLVAGGYHEQYF. CDR3 nucleotides: TGTGCCAGCAGCTTGGTGGCAGGGGGCTATCACGAGCAGTACTTC.

The chain carries TRBV5-6 and TRBJ2-6, with D uncertain. V shed 4 bases and J shed 1 base, with 9 bases lying between them. CDR1 SGHDT and CDR2 YYEEEE come from the germline V gene. This CDR3 comprises 15 residues. The CDR3 region is CASSASGSGANVLTF. DNA for the CDR3: TGTGCCAGCAGCGCTTCCGGATCTGGGGCCAACGTCCTGACTTTC.